This TCR beta chain was retrieved from a study of identical twins. The V gene's germline CDR1 is SGHRS and CDR2 YFSETQ. The CDR3 is 15 amino acids. With 0 bases removed from V and 5 bases from J, the gap between germline ends came to 14 bases. From the 5' RACE reads, TCRdb called clonotypes with MiXCR, one entry per CDR3 protein. The sample has about 890,000 distinct CDR3 sequences, roughly an eighth seen once. The data also belong to a second study, concerning yellow fever vaccine responses in identical twins.

The sequence came from a woman aged 18-29 years in good health. The V call is TRBV5-1, the J call TRBJ1-1; a weak D match, TRBD1 (5 bases). The specimen was PBMCs. The CDR3 DNA is TGCGCCAGCAGCTTGGGATTATCCGGGGGGACTGAAGCTTTCTTT. It yields the protein CASSLGLSGGTEAFF.